This T cell receptor (beta chain) emerged from a study of shared clonotypes between healthy human individuals. Whole-study context: CD8 memory received one plate per donor, CD8 naive two, CD4 memory three and CD4 naive three.

Only a few counts were recorded for this clone. Its antigen is unidentified. Every donor was a Caucasian adult from Nashville, Tennessee. Study-wide points: How much donors shared clonotypes was expected to be affected by sequencing depth.

This CDR3 has 16 amino acids. The germline gives CDR1 SGHVS, CDR2 FNYEAQ. V lost 1 base and J lost 7, with 17 bases in between. Replicate PCRs run on sorted subsets employed around 200 ng DNA, around 27,000 T cell genomes. Sequencing was performed with immunoSEQ multiplex PCR; in TCRdb, only in-frame clones are kept and a portion is missing. The repertoire has about 690,000 clones, roughly 91% of them found once; the top ten carry more than 30%. This receptor was obtained from a man in his late teens or twenties in good health. Some clones in this sample may be carry-over from other donors' samples. This rearrangement joins TRBV7-6 to TRBJ2-1; possible D gene TRBD2, 5 bases. Input material: memory CD8+ T cells from PBMCs. The sample's subset: CD45RO+ cells pooled with CCR7-negative TemRA cells. Written as DNA, the CDR3 is TGTGCCAGCAGCTTAGGGGCGGGCGCGGCCCGAAATGAGCAGTTCTTC. It codes for CASSLGAGAARNEQFF.